The clone carrying this T cell receptor (beta chain) was found a few times. This CDR3 contains 15 residues. In germline, CDR1 is PRHDT, CDR2 FYEKMQ (reference sequence). V was trimmed by 2 bases and J by 9 bases, leaving 14 bases between them. This specimen belongs to a study of blood T cells in healthy people across ages. Sample-barcoded 5' priming and a J-beta primer mix drove a second PCR of roughly 6 to 12 cycles. TCRdb passed the 5' RACE reads through MiXCR, listing each CDR3 protein once. The table lists under 1,100,000 distinct CDR3 sequences, less than 25% of them singletons. Researchers collected roughly 10 milliliters of peripheral blood from every single donor. The same sample was also studied in work on T cells of mothers and their children. As reported in that work: The study recruited a few healthy Caucasian mothers and their six children as donors. Related mother-child pairs showed slightly, non-significantly higher overlap than unrelated pairs.

The genes are TRBV13 and TRBJ1-6; weak D call: TRBD1 (5 bases). This sequence originates from a girl aged 2 to 9 in good health. The sample comprised blood. The CDR3 is CASSLSGPGGSPLHF. DNA of the CDR3: TGTGCCAGCAGCTTATCCGGGCCCGGGGGTTCACCCCTCCACTTT.